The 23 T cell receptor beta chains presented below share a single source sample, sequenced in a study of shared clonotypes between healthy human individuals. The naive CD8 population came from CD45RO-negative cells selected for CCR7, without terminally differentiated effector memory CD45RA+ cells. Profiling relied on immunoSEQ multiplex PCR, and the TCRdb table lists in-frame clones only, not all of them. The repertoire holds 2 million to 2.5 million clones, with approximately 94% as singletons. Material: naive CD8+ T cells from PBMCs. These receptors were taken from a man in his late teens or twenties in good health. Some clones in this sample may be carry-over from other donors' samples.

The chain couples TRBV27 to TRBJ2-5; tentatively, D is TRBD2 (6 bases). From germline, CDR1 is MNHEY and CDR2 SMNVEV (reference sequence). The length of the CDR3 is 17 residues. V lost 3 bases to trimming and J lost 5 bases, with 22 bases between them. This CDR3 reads CASSLYYSGEGKETQYF. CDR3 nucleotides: TGTGCCAGCAGTTTGTATTATTCGGGAGAGGGGAAGGAGACCCAGTACTTC.

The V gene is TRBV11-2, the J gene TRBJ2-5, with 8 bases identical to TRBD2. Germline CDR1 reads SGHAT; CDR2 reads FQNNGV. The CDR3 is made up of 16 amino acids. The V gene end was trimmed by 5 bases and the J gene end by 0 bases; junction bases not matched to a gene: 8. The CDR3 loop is CASSEGERGNQETQYF. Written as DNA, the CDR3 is TGTGCCAGCAGCGAAGGTGAGCGGGGGAACCAAGAGACCCAGTACTTC.

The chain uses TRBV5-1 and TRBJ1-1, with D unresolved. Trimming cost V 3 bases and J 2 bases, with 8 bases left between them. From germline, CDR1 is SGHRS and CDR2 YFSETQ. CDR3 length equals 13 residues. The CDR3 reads CASSWVGNTEAFF. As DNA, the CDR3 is TGCGCCAGCAGCTGGGTCGGAAACACTGAAGCTTTCTTT.

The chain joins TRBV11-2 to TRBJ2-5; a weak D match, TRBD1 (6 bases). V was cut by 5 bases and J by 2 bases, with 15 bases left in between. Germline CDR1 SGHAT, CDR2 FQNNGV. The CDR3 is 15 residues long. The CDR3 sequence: CASSPRTVVQETQYF. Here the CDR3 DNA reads TGTGCCAGCAGCCCACGGACAGTAGTACAAGAGACCCAGTACTTC. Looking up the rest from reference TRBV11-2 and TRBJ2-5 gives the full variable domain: EAGVAQSPRYKIIEKRQSVAFWCNPISGHATLYWYQQILGQGPKLLIQFQNNGVVDDSQLPKDRFSAERLKGVDSTLKIQPAKLEDSAVYLCASSPRTVVQETQYFGPGTRLLVL.

CDR3 region: CASSLWGPQYEQYF. CDR3 bases: TGTGCCAGCAGTTTATGGGGACCTCAATACGAGCAGTACTTC. This chain joins TRBV27 and TRBJ2-7, with D tentatively TRBD1 or TRBD2 (5 bases each). This CDR3 comprises 14 residues. In germline, CDR1 is MNHEY, CDR2 SMNVEV (reference sequence). V lost 1 base and J 4 bases, leaving 11 bases between the germline ends.

For the CDR3, the DNA is TGTGCCAGCAGCTTACAGGAGGTGGGGGCCTACAATGAGCAGTTCTTC. Translating gives CASSLQEVGAYNEQFF. The chain has TRBV11-2 and TRBJ2-1; perhaps D is TRBD1 or TRBD2 (5 bases each). Germline V gene sequence: CDR1 SGHAT, CDR2 FQNNGV. The CDR3 totals 16 residues. Trimming removed 2 bases at V and 2 bases at J, with 13 bases between.

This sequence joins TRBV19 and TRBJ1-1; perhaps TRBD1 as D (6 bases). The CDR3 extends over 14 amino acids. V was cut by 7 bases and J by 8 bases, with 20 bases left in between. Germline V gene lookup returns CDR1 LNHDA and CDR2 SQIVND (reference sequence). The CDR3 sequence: CASTFPDSSLEAFF. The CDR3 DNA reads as TGTGCCAGTACCTTCCCGGACAGTTCCCTCGAAGCTTTCTTT.

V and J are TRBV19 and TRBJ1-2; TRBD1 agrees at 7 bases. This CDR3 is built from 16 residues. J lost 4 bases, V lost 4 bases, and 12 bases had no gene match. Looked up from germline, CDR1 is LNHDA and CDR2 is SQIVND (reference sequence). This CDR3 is CASSREVGTVFYGYTF. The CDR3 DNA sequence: TGTGCCAGTAGTAGAGAGGTCGGGACAGTTTTCTATGGCTACACCTTC.

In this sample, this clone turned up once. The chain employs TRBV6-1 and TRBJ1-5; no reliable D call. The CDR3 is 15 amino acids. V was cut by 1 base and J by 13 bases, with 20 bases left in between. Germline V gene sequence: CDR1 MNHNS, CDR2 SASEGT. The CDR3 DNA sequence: TGTGCCAGCAGTGAAGTATTGGGTCTCATCCCACATCAGCATTTT. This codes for CASSEVLGLIPHQHF.

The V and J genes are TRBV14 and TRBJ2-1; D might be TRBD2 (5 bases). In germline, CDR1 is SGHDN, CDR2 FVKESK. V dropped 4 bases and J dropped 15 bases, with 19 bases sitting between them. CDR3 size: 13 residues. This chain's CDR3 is CASSPLRSGLTFF. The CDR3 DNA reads TGTGCCAGCAGCCCTCTGAGGAGCGGACTTACGTTCTTC.

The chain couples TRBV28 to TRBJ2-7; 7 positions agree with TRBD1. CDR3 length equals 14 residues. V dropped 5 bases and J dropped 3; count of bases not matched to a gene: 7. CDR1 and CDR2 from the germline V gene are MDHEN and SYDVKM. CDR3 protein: CASSPRQGFYEQYF. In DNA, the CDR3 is TGTGCCAGCAGTCCGAGACAGGGATTCTACGAGCAGTACTTC.

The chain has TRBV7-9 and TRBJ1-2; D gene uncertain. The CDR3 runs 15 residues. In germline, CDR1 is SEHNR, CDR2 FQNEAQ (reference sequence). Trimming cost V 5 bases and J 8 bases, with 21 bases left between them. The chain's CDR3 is CASSPQKVPSRGYTF. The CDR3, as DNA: TGTGCCAGCAGCCCCCAGAAGGTACCCAGCCGCGGCTACACCTTC.

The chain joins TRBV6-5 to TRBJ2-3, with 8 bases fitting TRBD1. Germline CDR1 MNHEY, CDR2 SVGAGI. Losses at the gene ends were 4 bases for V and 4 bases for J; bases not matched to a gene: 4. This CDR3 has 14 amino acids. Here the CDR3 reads CASSSGTGADTQYF. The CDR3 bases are TGTGCCAGCAGTTCCGGGACAGGCGCAGATACGCAGTATTTT.

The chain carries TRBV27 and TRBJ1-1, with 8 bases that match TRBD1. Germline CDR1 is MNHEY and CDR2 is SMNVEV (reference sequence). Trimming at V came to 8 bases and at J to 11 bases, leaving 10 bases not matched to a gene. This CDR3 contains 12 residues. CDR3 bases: TGTGCCAGCTCAGGGGGCTCTGTGGAGGCTTTCTTT. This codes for CASSGGSVEAFF.

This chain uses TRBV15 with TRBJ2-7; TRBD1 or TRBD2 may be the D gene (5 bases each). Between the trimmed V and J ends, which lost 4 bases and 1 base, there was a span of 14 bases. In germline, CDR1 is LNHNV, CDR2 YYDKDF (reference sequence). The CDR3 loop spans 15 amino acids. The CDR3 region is CATSIESGPSYEQYF. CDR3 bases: TGTGCCACCAGCATTGAATCGGGACCGTCCTACGAGCAGTACTTC. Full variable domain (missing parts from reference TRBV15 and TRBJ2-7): DAMVIQNPRYQVTQFGKPVTLSCSQTLNHNVMYWYQQKSSQAPKLLFHYYDKDFNNEADTPDNFQSRRPNTSFCFLDIRSPGLGDTAMYLCATSIESGPSYEQYFGPGTRLTVT.

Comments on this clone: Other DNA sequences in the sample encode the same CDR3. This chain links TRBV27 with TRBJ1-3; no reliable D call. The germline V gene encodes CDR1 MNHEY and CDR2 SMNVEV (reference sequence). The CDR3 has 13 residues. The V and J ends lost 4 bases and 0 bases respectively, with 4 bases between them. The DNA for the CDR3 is TGTGCCAGCAGTTCTTTCTCTGGAAACACCATATATTTT. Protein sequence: CASSSFSGNTIYF.

The CDR3 nucleotides read TGTGCCAGCAGTCAAGGAGGGGGACCCCAGCATTTT. Amino acid sequence: CASSQGGGPQHF. The genes are TRBV13 and TRBJ1-5; possible D gene TRBD1, 6 bases. With 6 bases removed from V and 10 bases from J, the gap between germline ends came to 13 bases. The CDR3 consists of 12 residues. CDR1 is PRHDT, CDR2 FYEKMQ, per germline (reference sequence).

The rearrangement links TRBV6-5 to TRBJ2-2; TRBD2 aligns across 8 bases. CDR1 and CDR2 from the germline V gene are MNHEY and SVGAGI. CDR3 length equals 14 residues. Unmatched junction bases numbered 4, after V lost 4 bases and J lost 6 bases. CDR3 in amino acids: CASSFSGESGELFF. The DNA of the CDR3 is TGTGCCAGCAGTTTTAGCGGGGAATCCGGGGAGCTGTTTTTT.

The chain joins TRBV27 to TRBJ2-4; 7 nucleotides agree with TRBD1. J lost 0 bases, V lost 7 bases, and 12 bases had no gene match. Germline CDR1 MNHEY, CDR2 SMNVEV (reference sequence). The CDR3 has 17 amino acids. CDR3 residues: CASTMRGPIVAKNIQYF. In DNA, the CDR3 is TGTGCCAGCACCATGAGGGGGCCAATCGTAGCCAAAAACATTCAGTACTTC.

In DNA, the CDR3 is TGTGCCAGCAGGACGGACAGGGAAGGCTACACCTTC. Translation gives CASRTDREGYTF. The chain uses TRBV28 and TRBJ1-2; 8 nucleotides match TRBD1. V was clipped by 6 bases and J by 8 bases; unmatched bases: 5. This CDR3 region has 12 residues. Per germline, CDR1 MDHEN and CDR2 SYDVKM.

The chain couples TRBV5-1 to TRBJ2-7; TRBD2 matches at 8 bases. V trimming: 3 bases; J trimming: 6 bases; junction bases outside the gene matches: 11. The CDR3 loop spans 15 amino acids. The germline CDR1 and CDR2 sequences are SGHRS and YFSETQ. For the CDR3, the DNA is TGCGCCAGCAGCTCGGGACTAGTAGCGTACCCCGAGCAGTACTTC. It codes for CASSSGLVAYPEQYF.

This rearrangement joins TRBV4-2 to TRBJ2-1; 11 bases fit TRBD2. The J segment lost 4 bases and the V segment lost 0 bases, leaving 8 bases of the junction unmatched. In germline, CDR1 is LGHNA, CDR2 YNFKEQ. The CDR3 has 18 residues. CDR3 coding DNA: TGTGCCAGCAGCCAAGAGACTAGCGGGATCGGCTTTTACAATGAGCAGTTCTTC. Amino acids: CASSQETSGIGFYNEQFF.

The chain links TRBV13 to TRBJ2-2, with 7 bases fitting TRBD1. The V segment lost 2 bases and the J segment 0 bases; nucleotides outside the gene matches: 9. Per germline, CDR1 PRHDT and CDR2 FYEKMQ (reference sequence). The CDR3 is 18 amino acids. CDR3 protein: CASSLFLEDRTNTGELFF. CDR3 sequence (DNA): TGTGCCAGCAGCTTATTCTTGGAGGACAGGACGAACACCGGGGAGCTGTTTTTT.